The clone carrying this TCR beta chain was counted between two and nine times. The antigen remains undetermined. Unique molecular identifiers were incorporated into the prepared TCRbeta library. MiXCR, applied by TCRdb to the PCR reads, yields one record per CDR3 protein. The sample records 600,000 or so distinct CDR3 sequences, 23% being singletons. This entry belongs to a study of T-cell reconstitution after alpha-beta-depleted transplantation in children. Study-wide findings and caveats: The study traced high day-60 TCRbeta diversity in some patients to surviving recipient T cells and thymic progenitors. When one year had passed after transplant, most T-cell counts and diversity came from newly produced T cells.

The source was PBMCs, mostly from graft donor cells, collected 360 days after TCRalphabeta/CD19-depleted stem cell transplant. The TCR comes from a boy younger than two who had a stem cell transplant for acute myeloid leukemia, so the T cells may come from the graft donor.

The DNA of the CDR3 is TGTGCCAGCAGCTTAGAAGCGGGGGGAGAGGAGACCCAGTACTTC. This gives the protein CASSLEAGGEETQYF. The chain recombines TRBV7-2 with TRBJ2-5; 9 positions match TRBD2. The CDR3 runs 15 residues. Germline loops: CDR1 SGHTA, CDR2 FQGNSA. V lost 1 base and J lost 5; bases outside the gene matches: 5.